This T cell receptor beta chain emerged from a study of T cell responses to AZD1222 COVID-19 vaccine. Assay used: immunoSEQ multiplex PCR; TCRdb lists only in-frame clones, some missing. This repertoire shows 110,000 to 150,000 clones, about 90% found once; its top ten account for about 6%. V was trimmed by 6 bases and J by 5 bases, leaving 16 bases between them. This CDR3 contains 15 residues. CDR1 is SEHNR and CDR2 is FQNEAQ in the germline V gene (reference sequence). In its sample, this clone was seen once. The sample consisted of peripheral blood, taken on day 0 of AZD1222 vaccination. The TCR sequence derives from an adult in good health. The chain recombines TRBV7-9 with TRBJ1-4; maybe TRBD1 (6 bases). The CDR3 nucleotides are TGTGCCAGCAGACCCCCCAGGGACACCAATGAAAAACTGTTTTTT. It yields the protein CASRPPRDTNEKLFF.